A selection of T cell receptor beta chains follows, all from one sample in a study of blood T cell repertoires in COVID-19. Profiled with immunoSEQ multiplex PCR; TCRdb holds only in-frame clones, not every one. The sample contains under 250,000 clones, approximately 86% of which appear only once. Material for sequencing was PBMCs or T cells enriched from blood (not recorded which). The receptors shown here come from a young woman with acute COVID-19. Each CDR3 is given with its conserved first and last residue. Each record gives: CDR3 protein, CDR3 DNA, clone size, D gene, V gene, J gene. D genes are given only for firm matches. Only some rows state a clone size, as once, few, many or a class for expanded clones.

CDR3 protein: CASSYSKGQGSFQYF
CDR3 DNA: TGTGCCAGCAGTTACTCGAAGGGACAGGGCTCTTTTCAGTACTTC
clone size: -
D gene: TRBD1
V gene: TRBV6-6
J gene: TRBJ2-7

CDR3 protein: CAGGRETVTGELFF
CDR3 DNA: TGTGCCGGAGGGCGGGAAACGGTCACCGGGGAGCTGTTTTTT
clone size: -
D gene: -
V gene: TRBV5-4
J gene: TRBJ2-2

CDR3 protein: CASSLAPTGHNEQFF
CDR3 DNA: TGCGCCAGCAGCTTGGCCCCCACAGGGCACAATGAGCAGTTCTTC
clone size: -
D gene: -
V gene: TRBV5-1
J gene: TRBJ2-1

CDR3 protein: CASSITDTSGNTIYF
CDR3 DNA: TGTGCCAGTAGTATCACGGACACCTCTGGAAACACCATATATTTT
clone size: -
D gene: -
V gene: TRBV19
J gene: TRBJ1-3

CDR3 protein: CASSLLDRLNQPQHF
CDR3 DNA: TGTGCCAGCAGCTTGTTAGACAGGCTGAATCAGCCCCAGCATTTT
clone size: once
D gene: -
V gene: TRBV5-8
J gene: TRBJ1-5

CDR3 protein: CASSPPQGVLGGYTF
CDR3 DNA: TGCGCCAGCAGCCCTCCCCAGGGGGTCCTAGGTGGCTACACCTTC
clone size: many
D gene: TRBD1
V gene: TRBV5-1
J gene: TRBJ1-2

CDR3 protein: CSASLRASSYNEQFF
CDR3 DNA: TGCAGTGCTAGTCTGCGGGCGAGCTCCTACAATGAGCAGTTCTTC
clone size: -
D gene: -
V gene: TRBV20-1
J gene: TRBJ2-1

CDR3 protein: CASSRDRLEDTQYF
CDR3 DNA: TGTGCCAGCAGCAGGGACAGGTTGGAAGATACGCAGTATTTT
clone size: -
D gene: TRBD1
V gene: TRBV9
J gene: TRBJ2-3

CDR3 protein: CASSSRGRVDTGELFF
CDR3 DNA: TGTGCCAGCAGCTCGCGGGGCAGGGTTGACACCGGGGAGCTGTTTTTT
clone size: -
D gene: -
V gene: TRBV7-6
J gene: TRBJ2-2

CDR3 protein: CASSPEATSNQPQHF
CDR3 DNA: TGTGCCAGCTCACCCGAGGCCACAAGCAATCAGCCCCAGCATTTT
clone size: -
D gene: -
V gene: TRBV18
J gene: TRBJ1-5

CDR3 protein: CASGFWDSGYSPLHF
CDR3 DNA: TGTGCTAGTGGTTTCTGGGACAGTGGATATTCACCCCTCCACTTT
clone size: -
D gene: TRBD1
V gene: TRBV12-5
J gene: TRBJ1-6

CDR3 protein: CASSESQGVYEAFF
CDR3 DNA: TGTGCCAGCAGTGAATCCCAGGGGGTATACGAAGCTTTCTTT
clone size: -
D gene: TRBD1
V gene: TRBV25-1
J gene: TRBJ1-1

CDR3 protein: CASKERTVNSPLHF
CDR3 DNA: TGCGCCAGCAAAGAGAGGACAGTAAATTCACCCCTCCACTTT
clone size: -
D gene: -
V gene: TRBV10-2
J gene: TRBJ1-6

CDR3 protein: CASSYGTGDTGELFF
CDR3 DNA: TGTGCCAGCAGCTACGGGACAGGGGACACCGGGGAGCTGTTTTTT
clone size: -
D gene: TRBD1
V gene: TRBV7-8
J gene: TRBJ2-2

CDR3 protein: CASSPYARHTGTSGVGGTDTQYF
CDR3 DNA: TGTGCCAGCAGTCCCTACGCCCGCCACACTGGGACTAGCGGGGTTGGTGGCACAGATACGCAGTATTTT
clone size: -
D gene: TRBD2
V gene: TRBV28
J gene: TRBJ2-3

CDR3 protein: CASSDLQLAGGPNEQFF
CDR3 DNA: TGTGCCAGCAGTGATCTCCAACTAGCGGGGGGGCCCAATGAGCAGTTCTTC
clone size: -
D gene: TRBD2
V gene: TRBV25-1
J gene: TRBJ2-1

CDR3 protein: CASRPGIQGNTEAFF
CDR3 DNA: TGTGCCAGCAGGCCCGGGATTCAAGGGAACACTGAAGCTTTCTTT
clone size: -
D gene: -
V gene: TRBV5-4
J gene: TRBJ1-1

CDR3 protein: CASSLGGRGNSPLHF
CDR3 DNA: TGTGCCAGCTCCCTGGGGGGCAGGGGGAATTCACCCCTCCACTTT
clone size: -
D gene: TRBD1
V gene: TRBV18
J gene: TRBJ1-6

CDR3 protein: CASSQPGQGPRNTEAFF
CDR3 DNA: TGCGCCAGCAGCCAACCGGGACAGGGTCCAAGGAACACTGAAGCTTTCTTT
clone size: -
D gene: TRBD1
V gene: TRBV4-1
J gene: TRBJ1-1

CDR3 protein: CASSFEGGSTDTQYF
CDR3 DNA: TGTGCCAGCAGCTTTGAAGGGGGAAGCACAGATACGCAGTATTTT
clone size: -
D gene: -
V gene: TRBV7-9
J gene: TRBJ2-3

CDR3 protein: CASLLRVSSGTEAFF
CDR3 DNA: TGTGCCAGCCTACTCCGAGTCTCATCGGGCACTGAAGCTTTCTTT
clone size: -
D gene: -
V gene: TRBV19
J gene: TRBJ1-1

CDR3 protein: CASSQPNQETQYF
CDR3 DNA: TGTGCCAGCAGCCAACCAAACCAAGAGACCCAGTACTTC
clone size: -
D gene: -
V gene: TRBV3-1/TRBV3-2
J gene: TRBJ2-5

CDR3 protein: CAISGTPDREWTEAFF
CDR3 DNA: TGTGCCATCAGTGGCACACCGGACAGGGAATGGACTGAAGCTTTCTTT
clone size: -
D gene: TRBD1
V gene: TRBV10-3
J gene: TRBJ1-1

CDR3 protein: CASGWSGGEASTDTQYF
CDR3 DNA: TGCGCCAGCGGCTGGAGCGGGGGAGAAGCTAGCACAGATACGCAGTATTTT
clone size: -
D gene: TRBD2
V gene: TRBV10-2
J gene: TRBJ2-3

CDR3 protein: CASSPGPGQGAGEQFF
CDR3 DNA: TGTGCCAGCTCACCAGGACCGGGACAGGGGGCCGGTGAGCAGTTCTTC
clone size: -
D gene: TRBD1
V gene: TRBV18
J gene: TRBJ2-1

CDR3 protein: CASSSGVGRASGEQYF
CDR3 DNA: TGTGCCAGCAGCTCGGGGGTGGGCAGGGCGTCAGGAGAGCAGTACTTC
clone size: -
D gene: -
V gene: TRBV7-2
J gene: TRBJ2-7

CDR3 protein: CASSPQGGGDNYGYTF
CDR3 DNA: TGTGCCAGCTCACCCCAAGGGGGGGGCGATAACTATGGCTACACCTTC
clone size: once
D gene: -
V gene: TRBV18
J gene: TRBJ1-2

CDR3 protein: CASSLVGGAGNTIYF
CDR3 DNA: TGCGCCAGCAGCTTGGTTGGAGGGGCTGGAAACACCATATATTTT
clone size: -
D gene: -
V gene: TRBV5-1
J gene: TRBJ1-3

CDR3 protein: CASSLPPQGSSYNEQFF
CDR3 DNA: TGTGCCAGCAGTTTACCCCCACAGGGAAGCTCCTACAATGAGCAGTTCTTC
clone size: once
D gene: -
V gene: TRBV27
J gene: TRBJ2-1

CDR3 protein: CASSLVDEQFF
CDR3 DNA: TGTGCCAGCAGCTTAGTCGATGAGCAGTTCTTC
clone size: -
D gene: -
V gene: TRBV7-2
J gene: TRBJ2-1

CDR3 protein: CASSLIRTGWNSPLHF
CDR3 DNA: TGTGCCAGCAGCTTAATAAGGACAGGGTGGAATTCACCCCTCCACTTT
clone size: -
D gene: TRBD1
V gene: TRBV11-2
J gene: TRBJ1-6

CDR3 protein: CASIYRVDLGDEQFF
CDR3 DNA: TGTGCCAGCATATACAGGGTGGATTTAGGGGATGAGCAGTTCTTC
clone size: -
D gene: -
V gene: TRBV2
J gene: TRBJ2-1

CDR3 protein: CASSPRPTDTQYF
CDR3 DNA: TGTGCCAGTAGCCCCAGGCCCACAGATACGCAGTATTTT
clone size: -
D gene: -
V gene: TRBV19
J gene: TRBJ2-3

CDR3 protein: CASSPVRAGASTDTQYF
CDR3 DNA: TGTGCCAGTAGTCCAGTTCGGGCAGGGGCTAGCACAGATACGCAGTATTTT
clone size: -
D gene: -
V gene: TRBV19
J gene: TRBJ2-3

CDR3 protein: CASSFEDEQYF
CDR3 DNA: TGTGCCAGCAGCTTTGAGGACGAGCAGTACTTC
clone size: -
D gene: -
V gene: TRBV7-8
J gene: TRBJ2-7

CDR3 protein: CASSNLTRKYQETQYF
CDR3 DNA: TGTGCCAGCAGCAACCTGACTCGAAAGTACCAAGAGACCCAGTACTTC
clone size: -
D gene: -
V gene: TRBV21-1
J gene: TRBJ2-5

CDR3 protein: CASSGVRSYEQYF
CDR3 DNA: TGTGCCAGCTCAGGTGTCCGCTCCTACGAGCAGTACTTC
clone size: -
D gene: -
V gene: TRBV3-1/TRBV3-2
J gene: TRBJ2-7

CDR3 protein: CASSFEGVYGYTF
CDR3 DNA: TGTGCCAGCAGTTTCGAGGGTGTCTATGGCTACACCTTC
clone size: -
D gene: -
V gene: TRBV12-3/TRBV12-4
J gene: TRBJ1-2

CDR3 protein: CASSERPRTGDGYTF
CDR3 DNA: TGTGCCAGCAGTGAACGCCCCCGAACAGGGGATGGCTACACCTTC
clone size: -
D gene: TRBD1
V gene: TRBV6-1
J gene: TRBJ1-2

CDR3 protein: CAWSVAEAGNTIYF
CDR3 DNA: TGTGCCTGGAGTGTCGCAGAGGCTGGAAACACCATATATTTT
clone size: -
D gene: -
V gene: TRBV30
J gene: TRBJ1-3

CDR3 protein: CASSPRVWGEDTEAFF
CDR3 DNA: TGTGCCAGCTCACCACGGGTCTGGGGGGAAGACACTGAAGCTTTCTTT
clone size: -
D gene: -
V gene: TRBV18
J gene: TRBJ1-1

CDR3 protein: CASSWTSGGLNSYNEQFF
CDR3 DNA: TGCGCCAGCAGCTGGACTAGCGGGGGGCTGAACTCCTACAATGAGCAGTTCTTC
clone size: -
D gene: TRBD2
V gene: TRBV5-1
J gene: TRBJ2-1

CDR3 protein: CASSIAGGLSNQPQHF
CDR3 DNA: TGTGCCAGTAGTATAGCGGGGGGCCTTAGCAATCAGCCCCAGCATTTT
clone size: -
D gene: -
V gene: TRBV19
J gene: TRBJ1-5

CDR3 protein: CASSGGSDYGYTF
CDR3 DNA: TGTGCCAGCAGTGGGGGCTCAGACTATGGCTACACCTTC
clone size: -
D gene: -
V gene: TRBV2
J gene: TRBJ1-2

CDR3 protein: CASSLASSGTNEQFF
CDR3 DNA: TGCGCCAGCAGCTTGGCCTCTAGCGGGACCAATGAGCAGTTCTTC
clone size: -
D gene: TRBD2
V gene: TRBV5-1
J gene: TRBJ2-1

CDR3 protein: CASSLVTSTLYEQYF
CDR3 DNA: TGTGCCAGCAGCTTAGTTACTAGCACCCTCTACGAGCAGTACTTC
clone size: -
D gene: -
V gene: TRBV11-2
J gene: TRBJ2-7

CDR3 protein: CSASYSRNTIYF
CDR3 DNA: TGCAGTGCTAGTTACAGCAGAAACACCATATATTTT
clone size: -
D gene: -
V gene: TRBV20-1
J gene: TRBJ1-3

CDR3 protein: CASTGLNTEAFF
CDR3 DNA: TGTGCCAGCACAGGGTTGAACACTGAAGCTTTCTTT
clone size: -
D gene: -
V gene: TRBV11-3
J gene: TRBJ1-1

CDR3 protein: CAPISGLAGEYTGELFF
CDR3 DNA: TGTGCCCCAATTTCGGGACTAGCGGGGGAATACACCGGGGAGCTGTTTTTT
clone size: -
D gene: TRBD2
V gene: TRBV10-3
J gene: TRBJ2-2

CDR3 protein: CASQLQGNYGYTF
CDR3 DNA: TGTGCCTCGCAACTCCAGGGGAACTATGGCTACACCTTC
clone size: -
D gene: -
V gene: TRBV10-3
J gene: TRBJ1-2

CDR3 protein: CASRPGQAIYGYTF
CDR3 DNA: TGTGCCAGCAGACCGGGACAGGCGATCTATGGCTACACCTTC
clone size: few
D gene: TRBD1
V gene: TRBV5-4
J gene: TRBJ1-2

CDR3 protein: CASSYSTGEPPRRYGYTF
CDR3 DNA: TGTGCCAGCAGTTACTCAACAGGGGAACCGCCGAGGCGTTATGGCTACACCTTC
clone size: -
D gene: TRBD1
V gene: TRBV6-2/TRBV6-3
J gene: TRBJ1-2

CDR3 protein: CASSSMTPMNTEAFF
CDR3 DNA: TGCGCCAGCAGCTCCATGACACCAATGAACACTGAAGCTTTCTTT
clone size: -
D gene: -
V gene: TRBV5-1
J gene: TRBJ1-1